Listed here are 11 T cell receptor beta chains from one sample, sequenced in a study of shared clonotypes between healthy human individuals. In the naive CD8 group, cells lacked CD45RO and were positively selected for CCR7, so terminally differentiated effector memory CD45RA+ cells were left out. Here immunoSEQ multiplex PCR was the method, and the copy in TCRdb shows in-frame clones only, minus some. Found here are about 2.2 million clones, about 94% of them singletons; the top ten hold about 1.7%. What was sequenced was naive CD8+ T cells from PBMCs. Every receptor here comes from a man between 18 and 35 years old in good health. Some clones in this sample may be carry-over from other donors' samples.

The rearrangement joins TRBV6-1 to TRBJ2-1; weak D call: TRBD1 (7 bases). The V and J ends lost 3 bases and 7 bases respectively, with 10 bases between them. Germline lookup yields CDR1 MNHNS and CDR2 SASEGT. The CDR3 covers 13 residues. The CDR3 sequence is CASSETGRNEQFF. CDR3 DNA: TGTGCCAGCAGTGAGACAGGGAGGAATGAGCAGTTCTTC.

The chain carries TRBV27 and TRBJ2-7, with 7 bases lining up with TRBD1. The germline V gene has CDR1 MNHEY and CDR2 SMNVEV (reference sequence). The CDR3 totals 15 residues. With V trimmed by 3 bases and J by 2 bases, 7 bases remained unmatched. The CDR3 sequence: CASSFERGPPYEQYF. The CDR3 DNA follows: TGTGCCAGCAGTTTTGAGAGGGGGCCCCCCTACGAGCAGTACTTC.

This chain connects TRBV4-1 to TRBJ2-1; 8 bases agree with TRBD2. Germline assignment: CDR1 MGHRA and CDR2 YSYEKL. Trimming at V came to 6 bases and at J to 9 bases, leaving 10 bases not matched to a gene. The CDR3 covers 14 residues. The CDR3 is CASRLSGKGSEQFF. In DNA, the CDR3 is TGCGCCAGCAGACTTAGCGGGAAAGGTAGTGAGCAGTTCTTC.

The chain couples TRBV7-9 to TRBJ2-7; TRBD2 agrees at 9 bases. The germline gives CDR1 SEHNR, CDR2 FQNEAQ (reference sequence). Trimming at V came to 3 bases and at J to 6 bases, leaving 12 bases not matched to a gene. The CDR3 has 16 amino acids. CDR3 nucleotides: TGTGCCAGCAGCTTTTTAGCGGGAGCTCCTTTTCGCGAGCAGTACTTC. It specifies CASSFLAGAPFREQYF.

This clone has just a few counts. The chain joins TRBV9 to TRBJ2-1, with D unresolved. Germline values: CDR1 SGDLS, CDR2 YYNGEE. V was trimmed by 4 bases and J by 6 bases, leaving 8 bases between them. The CDR3 has 12 amino acids. The CDR3 DNA follows: TGTGCCAGCAGCCTGACATCCAATGAGCAGTTCTTC. This encodes CASSLTSNEQFF.

The chain is built from TRBV7-8 and TRBJ1-2; 9 nucleotides agree with TRBD1. V was clipped by 0 bases and J by 0 bases; unmatched bases: 8. The CDR3 is made up of 18 amino acids. Germline CDR1 and CDR2: SGHVS and FQNEAQ. CDR3 sequence: CASSLALTGGDPNYGYTF. The CDR3 nucleotides read TGTGCCAGCAGCTTAGCCCTAACAGGGGGCGACCCTAACTATGGCTACACCTTC.

As regards this clone: Other nucleotide sequences from this sample produce the same CDR3. This chain links TRBV2 with TRBJ2-7, with 8 bases matching TRBD2. The CDR3 is made up of 16 amino acids. V lost 1 base and J lost 1; bases outside the gene matches: 6. Germline CDR1 SNHLY, CDR2 FYNNEI. Here the CDR3 DNA reads TGTGCCAGCAGTGAAGGGTTGGCGGGAGGATCCTACGAGCAGTACTTC. It codes for CASSEGLAGGSYEQYF.

The CDR3 DNA reads as TGTGCCAGCGGGCGGTGGGAGCGAGGAGATACGCAGTATTTT. Amino acid sequence: CASGRWERGDTQYF. V is TRBV2 and J is TRBJ2-3; weak D call: TRBD2 (5 bases). V was clipped by 8 bases and J by 5 bases, with 17 bases between them. Germline CDR1 SNHLY, CDR2 FYNNEI. The CDR3 has 14 amino acids.

As to this clone: The sample has other DNA sequences that encode this CDR3 too. The V and J genes are TRBV27 and TRBJ2-7; TRBD2 is a possible D gene (5 bases). The CDR3 consists of 13 residues. Germline V gene lookup returns CDR1 MNHEY and CDR2 SMNVEV (reference sequence). V gave up 6 bases and J gave up 1 base, with 10 bases separating them. The CDR3 nucleotides read TGTGCCAGCAGACTGACGGGATCCTACGAGCAGTACTTC. Translating it yields CASRLTGSYEQYF.

The V and J genes are TRBV28 and TRBJ1-2, with D possibly being TRBD1 (5 bases). CDR1 MDHEN and CDR2 SYDVKM come from the germline V gene. CDR3 length equals 12 residues. Trimming stripped 4 bases from V and 7 bases from J, with 10 bases between. CDR3 region: CASSYGGSGYTF. DNA of the CDR3: TGTGCCAGCAGTTACGGGGGATCTGGCTACACCTTC.

This clone occurred a few times. The V call is TRBV7-9, the J call TRBJ1-2; D call uncertain. Trimming removed 5 bases from V and 6 bases from J, with 28 bases in between. In germline, CDR1 is SEHNR, CDR2 FQNEAQ (reference sequence). The CDR3 is 18 residues long. The CDR3 spells CASSHSIDTLIRDDGYTF. The CDR3, as DNA: TGTGCCAGCAGCCATTCAATCGACACTTTAATTCGGGATGATGGCTACACCTTC.